Each of the 7 T cell receptor beta chains below was sequenced from the same sample in a study of cytomegalovirus exposure and HLA in healthy donors. Libraries were prepared by immunoSEQ multiplex PCR; TCRdb keeps only in-frame clonotypes and omits some of them. Here the sample spans about 120,000 clones, about 84% being singletons. The sample consisted of PBMCs. Receptor source: a young woman in good health and CMV-seronegative.

This clone has just one count. The DNA of the CDR3 is TGTGCCAGCACCCCGAGGGCGGGCTATGGCTACACCTTC. As protein: CASTPRAGYGYTF. This chain connects TRBV6-5 to TRBJ1-2; D gene unclear. CDR3 size: 13 residues. V lost 7 bases and J lost 4, with 13 bases in between. Germline loops: CDR1 MNHEY, CDR2 SVGAGI.

The chain employs TRBV25-1 and TRBJ1-4; TRBD1 matches 9 bases. The CDR3 totals 18 residues. Germline V gives CDR1 MGHDK, CDR2 SYGVNS. After removal of 4 bases from V and 6 bases from J, the junction contained 15 bases not matched to a gene. CDR3 nucleotides: TGTGCCAGCAGTGCAACAGGGGGCGAGTCTCGGGGGTATGAAAAACTGTTTTTT. Translation gives CASSATGGESRGYEKLFF.

The chain has TRBV29-1 and TRBJ2-3, with 11 bases identical to TRBD2. Trimming took 6 bases from V and 5 from J; bases not matched to a gene: 4. Germline lookup yields CDR1 SQVTM and CDR2 ANQGSEA. CDR3 size: 13 residues. CDR3 nucleotide sequence: TGCAGCGTCAGAACTAGCGGGGGAGATACGCAGTATTTT. Translating gives CSVRTSGGDTQYF.

This chain uses TRBV27 with TRBJ2-7, with D possibly being TRBD1 (7 bases). Trimming removed 1 base from V and 4 bases from J, with 20 bases in between. Germline CDR1 is MNHEY and CDR2 is SMNVEV (reference sequence). This CDR3 contains 17 residues. CDR3 in DNA: TGTGCCAGCAGTTTATTAGGGGGCCCGGACGGGAGATACGAGCAGTACTTC. Protein sequence: CASSLLGGPDGRYEQYF.

Remarks on this clone: Within the sample, other DNA sequences also encode this same CDR3. V and J are TRBV6-5 and TRBJ2-7; 8 bases are a match to TRBD1. V was pared by 2 bases and J by 2 bases, with 2 bases of the junction left unmatched. The germline gives CDR1 MNHEY, CDR2 SVGAGI. There are 14 residues in the CDR3. CDR3 sequence (DNA): TGTGCCAGCAGTTACGGACAGGGCGCCTACGAGCAGTACTTC. Translation: CASSYGQGAYEQYF.

This rearrangement joins TRBV7-8 to TRBJ2-7, with 7 bases matching TRBD2. CDR3 length: 14 residues. Germline values: CDR1 SGHVS, CDR2 FQNEAQ. The V gene end was trimmed by 1 base and the J gene end by 3 bases; junction bases not matched to a gene: 3. The CDR3 sequence: CASSLGLALYEQYF. The CDR3 region has the DNA TGTGCCAGCAGCTTAGGACTAGCACTCTACGAGCAGTACTTC.

This clone has only one observation. The gene calls are TRBV2 and TRBJ1-4, with TRBD1 matching 9 bases. This CDR3 comprises 15 residues. The trim removed 6 bases at V and 8 bases at J, leaving 10 bases unmatched. Germline CDR1 reads SNHLY; CDR2 reads FYNNEI. The chain's CDR3 is CASSRRGGQGEKLFF. DNA of the CDR3: TGTGCCAGCAGCCGCAGGGGAGGACAGGGGGAAAAACTGTTTTTT. Looking up the rest from reference TRBV2 and TRBJ1-4 gives the full variable domain: EPEVTQTPSHQVTQMGQEVILRCVPISNHLYFYWYRQILGQKVEFLVSFYNNEISEKSEIFDDQFSVERPDGSNFTLKIRSTKLEDSAMYFCASSRRGGQGEKLFFGSGTQLSVL.